This entry describes one T cell receptor beta chain. Its antigen specificity is not known. The record has no base qualities; no much larger clone is one base away. Other nucleotide sequences in the sample specify the same CDR3. Using the deep immunoSEQ assay, TCR CDR3 regions were amplified from genomic DNA by multiplex PCR. For each cell subset, the extracted genomic DNA was distributed evenly across all wells of several immunoSEQ 96-well plates, and each plate served as one replicate. For unsorted PBMC, 300 ng of genomic DNA, equivalent to about 30,000 T cell genomes, went into each replicate PCR. Genomic DNA from unsorted PBMC was sequenced over ten immunoSEQ deep assay plates. Purified libraries were measured with a Qubit 3.0 fluorometer, size-checked on a Bioanalyzer 2100, and measured again with the KAPA Library Quantification kit. A separate single-read 150-cycle Illumina NextSeq 550 flow cell was used to sequence each immunoSEQ 96-well plate. In the original analysis: Because the immunoSEQ output held only junctional sequences and lacked quality scores, the filtering could not match the filtering applied to full-length reads. To assign V/J genes and CDR3, sequences were annotated using PyIR, a Python wrapper for IgBLAST v1.9, with IMGT germline references. Reads were filtered out if the reads had weak V/J assignments (E-value above 1e-6), no CDR3, stop codons, out-of-frame junctions, or ambiguous translated residues. V3J clonotypes were defined as sequences sharing an identical inferred V gene, J gene, and CDR3 amino acid sequence. Percentage overlap between repertoires was calculated by dividing the number of shared unique clonotypes by the size of the smaller repertoire. Repertoire richness was assessed with RTK rarefaction, the Chao1 estimator, and Recon v2.1 estimates of unobserved clonotypes. TCRdb took this table from immuneACCESS and kept in-frame rearrangements with V and J called. Such tables lack part of the clones; where checked against another copy, unresolved V genes explain under half of the gap, and the rest is unexplained. D and trimming come from the DNA, and the V and J calls and clone size come from that table. This sample holds more than 400,000 clones; 78% were observed only once. The ten biggest clones cover 12% of the sample.

This record comes from a study of shared clonotypes between healthy human individuals (dated by TCRdb to 2020 to 2022). For the study in its entirety: A couple of women and three men aged 18 to 49 years were included in the cohort. To estimate repertoire size and how much clonotypes are shared between individuals, the study performed deep sequencing of blood TCR repertoires from roughly five healthy adults. Per donor, leukapheresis produced somewhere between about 0.94 and 9.5 billion PBMCs. Different laboratories and diverse techniques were used to prepare libraries and sequence TCR repertoires, to increase sequencing depth and limit assay-specific biases.

The CDR3 starts with the cysteine, ends with the phenylalanine, and has 15 residues. The read is trimmed to its CDR3 DNA, 45 bases read in frame from base 1. According to the germline V gene (reference sequence), CDR1 reads LNHNV and CDR2 reads YYDKDF. V and J are truncated by 0 bases and 1 base respectively, leaving an intervening sequence of 4 bases. Healthy HIV-negative adults with no recently reported acute infections or vaccinations were included as donors. Every donor was a Caucasian adult living in Nashville, Tennessee, USA. For unsorted samples, about 90 million PBMCs were counted and genomic DNA was extracted with the QIAamp DNA Blood Mini kit. Blood was obtained by leukapheresis, after which PBMCs were separated by Ficoll-Histopaque density gradient centrifugation and cryopreserved in liquid nitrogen vapor phase. Overall results and qualifications from the work: The genetic and exposure-history diversity represented was limited by the small number of donors. Pairwise subsampling indicated that sequencing depth was expected to affect the degree of clonotype sharing among donors. Sampling was restricted to blood, and TCR repertoires in tissue are likely to differ from TCR repertoires in blood.

The V and J genes are TRBV15 and TRBJ2-6, with no D gene named confidently. This receptor was obtained from a woman aged 40 to 49 in good health. Some clones in this sample may be carry-over from other donors' samples. Sequences were obtained from PBMCs. Here is the DNA: TGTGCCACCAGCAGAGATCGGTCTGGGGCCAACGTCCTGACTTTC. This translates into CATSRDRSGANVLTF.